This passage covers 8 T cell receptor beta chains from one sample sequenced in a study of T cells after posttransplantation cyclophosphamide. Repertoires were generated with immunoSEQ multiplex PCR, while TCRdb's copy carries only in-frame clones and drops some. The table records thousands of clones, 98% of them present only once. Sequenced material: memory CD4+ T cells sorted from PBMCs. Receptors originate from a man between 35 and 55 years old in good health, CMV-negative, and a related stem cell transplant donor.

The CDR3 spells CASSQGDRDGRGYTF. The CDR3 DNA sequence: TGCGCCAGCAGCCAAGGGGACAGGGATGGACGCGGCTACACCTTC. The genes are TRBV4-3 and TRBJ1-2; TRBD1 agrees at 9 bases. This CDR3 is 15 amino acids long. The V gene end was trimmed by 1 base and the J gene end by 8 bases; junction bases not matched to a gene: 8. Germline V gives CDR1 LGHNA, CDR2 YSLEER.

V and J are TRBV9 and TRBJ1-5; D is undetermined. Between the trimmed V and J ends, which lost 0 bases and 1 base, there was a span of 5 bases. The CDR3 extends over 14 amino acids. Germline V lookup: CDR1 SGDLS, CDR2 YYNGEE. This CDR3 is CASSVGMSNQPQHF. The CDR3 DNA reads TGTGCCAGCAGCGTAGGTATGAGCAATCAGCCCCAGCATTTT.

The V and J genes are TRBV6-5 and TRBJ2-7; D is perhaps TRBD2 (6 bases). The CDR3 has 14 residues. V was pared by 5 bases and J by 3 bases, with 14 bases between. The germline gives CDR1 MNHEY, CDR2 SVGAGI. CDR3 DNA: TGTGCCAGCAGTGAACAGCCGGGGGTCTACGAGCAGTACTTC. This codes for CASSEQPGVYEQYF.

The chain recombines TRBV11-3 with TRBJ1-4; D possibly corresponds to TRBD1 (6 bases). With 1 base removed from V and 5 bases from J, the gap between germline ends came to 8 bases. The CDR3 length is 14 residues. CDR1 is SGHNT, CDR2 YENEEA, per germline. CDR3 DNA: TGTGCCAGCAGCTTAGGGGGGCAGAATGAAAAACTGTTTTTT. It yields the protein CASSLGGQNEKLFF.

This clone occurred once. This chain uses TRBV11-3 with TRBJ2-2, with 9 bases fitting TRBD2. This CDR3 comprises 14 residues. In germline, CDR1 is SGHNT, CDR2 YENEEA. V lost 3 bases to trimming and J lost 6 bases; unmatched junction nucleotides: 2. DNA for the CDR3: TGTGCCAGCAGCTTCCAGCGGGAGGCCGGGGAGCTGTTTTTT. It translates to CASSFQREAGELFF.

The J gene is TRBJ1-1, the V gene TRBV6-5; a possible D gene is TRBD1 (5 bases). Germline values: CDR1 MNHEY, CDR2 SVGAGI. CDR3 size: 15 residues. V lost 5 bases to trimming and J lost 5 bases, with 18 bases between them. CDR3 loop: CASSLSRQPETEAFF. The CDR3 region has the DNA TGTGCCAGCAGTCTTTCCCGACAGCCTGAGACTGAAGCTTTCTTT.

This clone was seen a single time. This chain joins TRBV19 and TRBJ1-5; D is ambiguous. The CDR3 is 13 residues long. Germline CDR1 LNHDA, CDR2 SQIVND (reference sequence). Trimming removed 2 bases at V and 6 bases at J, with 8 bases between. CDR3 nucleotides: TGTGCCAGTAGTATATCCGAGTTTCAGCCCCAGCATTTT. Translated, it gives CASSISEFQPQHF.

The V call is TRBV6-6, the J call TRBJ2-1; 8 nucleotides match TRBD1. The V segment lost 5 bases and the J segment 6 bases; nucleotides outside the gene matches: 6. Looked up from germline, CDR1 is MNHNY and CDR2 is SVGAGI (reference sequence). The CDR3 contains 14 residues. DNA for the CDR3: TGTGCCAGCAGTAACAGGGGGATCAGCAATGAGCAGTTCTTC. Translated, it gives CASSNRGISNEQFF.